This TCR beta chain was documented in a study of Graves' ophthalmopathy and Graves' hyperthyroidism (dated by TCRdb to the late 2010s). About the investigation overall: Hyperthyroidism was considered stable if no progression to ophthalmopathy occurred within 18 months of follow-up. For independent validation, a separate cohort was made up of 18 to 20 hyperthyroidism patients plus 17 patients who later progressed from hyperthyroidism to ophthalmopathy. To tell Graves' ophthalmopathy apart from Graves' hyperthyroidism, and to predict which patients would progress to ophthalmopathy, the study relied on TCR beta repertoire signatures. Following sampling, methimazole starting at 30 mg daily was administered to hyperthyroidism patients, and high-dose intravenous methylprednisolone was administered to ophthalmopathy patients. To explore V-J signatures that separate ophthalmopathy from hyperthyroidism, a discovery set of more than 95 patients was enrolled, consisting of 43 with ophthalmopathy and some 59 with stable hyperthyroidism. T-cell repertoires of thyroid tissue and blood were compared in over five hyperthyroidism patients. In total, 120 to 150 blood samples were TCR-sequenced: fewer than 50 ophthalmopathy, some 75 hyperthyroidism and approximately 17 hyperthyroidism-to-ophthalmopathy patients. What the work shows at the level of the full study, not this receptor alone: In cross-validation, the 13-signature model distinguished ophthalmopathy from stable hyperthyroidism with more than 85% sensitivity and around 84% specificity, while in the test set the corresponding values were approximately 79% and 70%. In validation, the model predicted ophthalmopathy progression with 55% to 71% sensitivity and roughly 78% specificity; 12 predicted patients were CT-confirmed with GO in a median of around 6 months. Most expanded thyroid clonotypes with a frequency above 0.001 also appeared in blood, which suggests that blood repertoires may reflect the immune response in the thyroid. Sample size was not predetermined statistically, and investigators were not blinded to group allocation.

For repertoire sequencing, TCR beta CDR3 regions were amplified from RNA transcripts. The first round of RT-PCR was done with HTBI primers and the Qiagen OneStep RT-PCR kit, and was followed by a second round of multiplex PCR, then size selection and purification. Sequencing of the libraries was carried out on an Illumina HiSeq2000 in paired-end mode with 100 bp reads. In the original analysis: SOAPnuke was used to process the reads, throwing out any read that had adapters, had uncalled bases, had a mean Phred below 15, or lacked an exact constant-primer or identifier match. COPE v1.2.5 was used to merge the high-quality paired reads. Each unique nucleotide sequence was treated as a clonotype, and MiTCR v1.1 was used to align the clonotypes to the IMGT TRB V, D and J references. The analysis was limited to V-J combinations with a frequency above 0.0001, which together covered 99% to 99.2% of the repertoires. A TCR clonal expansion and chaos score per V-J combination was defined as the ratio of F50 clonal expansion to chaos observed in the TCRdist matrix. Welch's t-statistics and random forest were used to reduce features to more than ten V-J combinations, which were fed into a naive Bayes classifier. Thyroid-blood repertoire similarity was quantified with the Morisita-Horn index. TCRdb reprocessed the public reads (quality trimming at Q25 with fastp, clone calling with MiXCR) and kept in-frame beta chains. Each CDR3 protein gets just one entry, which takes the most common genes and DNA from the rows behind it. These V and J calls originate from TCRdb's pipeline instead of the authors' own analysis. For this sample there are a few hundred thousand distinct CDR3 sequences; roughly 40% appear just once. The top ten constitute about 4.6% of the sample.

From its cysteine to its phenylalanine, the CDR3 spans 14 amino acids. The entry retains the CDR3 DNA only, 42 bases that are in frame from base 1. Trimming removed 0 bases from V and 8 bases from J, leaving 9 bases between the germline ends. In the germline V gene, CDR1 corresponds to SGHRS and CDR2 to YFSETQ. Hyperthyroidism patients were newly diagnosed, were aged 18 to 65 years, and had a disease duration under 2 months. Patients with other autoimmune diseases, uncontrolled infections, pregnancy or lactation were excluded from the study. Clinical symptoms, serum thyroxine, TRAb, thyroid ultrasound and orbital computed tomography were used for diagnosis. Total RNA was extracted with Trizol reagent and quality-checked on an Agilent 2100 Bioanalyzer. This clonotype was seen at least ten times. Its antigen target is currently unknown. No base quality values were provided; no much bigger clone lies one nucleotide off.

Sequencing used peripheral blood or thyroid tissue (not recorded which). This sequence uses TRBV5-1 and TRBJ2-6; the D gene lacks a confident call. This TCR came from an adult man with Graves' hyperthyroidism. At the DNA level, the sequence is TGCGCCAGCAGCTTGGCCGTGGGTACCAACGTCCTGACTTTC. Its amino acids are CASSLAVGTNVLTF.